Sequencing of this T cell receptor beta chain was carried out in a study of shared clonotypes between healthy human individuals. Sequenced by immunoSEQ multiplex PCR; TCRdb stores in-frame clones only, minus some. The repertoire holds roughly 2.1 million clones, with approximately 94% as singletons. Germline lookup yields CDR1 MNHEY and CDR2 SMNVEV (reference sequence). The V gene lost 5 bases and the J gene lost 9 bases, with 20 bases spanning the gap. CDR3 length: 15 residues. CD45RO-negative CD8 cells positively selected for CCR7 made up the naive population, which excluded terminally differentiated effector memory CD45RA+ cells.

The chain links TRBV27 to TRBJ2-1; D possibly uses TRBD1 or TRBD2 (7 bases each). The sequencing sample was made of naive CD8+ T cells from PBMCs. This receptor was obtained from a young man in good health. Some clones in this sample may be carry-over from other donors' samples. The DNA for the CDR3 is TGTGCCAGCAGTCCCCGGGCAGGGGGGGGACTTGAGCAGTTCTTC. Amino acid sequence: CASSPRAGGGLEQFF.